This T cell receptor beta chain derives from a study of T-cell reconstitution after alpha-beta-depleted transplantation in children. Study outcomes and limitations: T-cell counts and diversity at one year post-transplant came mainly from newly produced T cells. Some patients owed their high day-60 TCRbeta diversity to surviving recipient T cells and thymic progenitors. As was reported, about two months after transplant, alpha-beta T cells came from several hundred expanded graft clones.

Preparation of the TCRbeta library was carried out with unique molecular identifiers. TCRdb reprocessed the PCR reads with MiXCR, giving one entry per CDR3 protein. The sample has about a million distinct CDR3 sequences, about 29% seen once. The CDR3 sequence is 16 residues long. Germline V gene data show CDR1 as SGHVS and CDR2 as FQNEAQ. Trimming cost V 4 bases and J 8 bases; bases outside gene matches: 9. With regard to this clonotype: Its antigen is not identified.

The sequencing used PBMCs, mostly from graft donor cells, collected 360 days after TCRalphabeta/CD19-depleted stem cell transplant. The J gene is TRBJ2-1, the V gene TRBV7-8, with TRBD2 matching over 12 bases. The TCR sequence derives from a boy in the first two years of life who had a stem cell transplant for SCID, so the T cells may come from the graft donor. DNA for the CDR3: TGTGCCAGCAGCTACCGCCTAGCGGGGGGGCCATATGAGCAGTTCTTC. It yields the protein CASSYRLAGGPYEQFF.